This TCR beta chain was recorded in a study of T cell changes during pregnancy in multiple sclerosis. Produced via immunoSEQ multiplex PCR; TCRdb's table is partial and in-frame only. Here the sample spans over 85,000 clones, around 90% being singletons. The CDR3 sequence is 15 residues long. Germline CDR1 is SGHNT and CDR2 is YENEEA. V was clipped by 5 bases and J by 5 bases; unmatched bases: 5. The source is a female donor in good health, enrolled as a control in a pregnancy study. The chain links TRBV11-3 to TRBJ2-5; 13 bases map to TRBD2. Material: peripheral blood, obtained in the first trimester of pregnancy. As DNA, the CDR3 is TGTGCCAGCAGCACCGGGACTAGCGGGGTTGAGACCCAGTACTTC. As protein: CASSTGTSGVETQYF.